This T cell receptor (beta chain) emerged from a study of blood T cell repertoires in COVID-19. Overall study: Samples representing acute and convalescent COVID-19 were sourced from the United States, Italy and Spain. PBMCs, B-cell-depleted T cells, or T cells provided the cDNA or gDNA that made up the material.

Authors' data handling: The authors estimated nucleated cell counts from reference gene primer amplification. Data came from immunoSEQ multiplex PCR; TCRdb stores just in-frame clones and leaves some out. Clonal size and the V and J genes are those of that table, whereas D and trimming came from the DNA. The data hold about 150,000 clones, with about four fifths observed a single time. V shed 10 bases, J shed 2 bases, and the junction held 8 bases outside the gene matches. The CDR3 is 14 residues long. In germline, CDR1 is MNHEY, CDR2 SVGAGI. The receptor comes from an older woman with acute or convalescent COVID-19. The chain links TRBV6-5 to TRBJ2-3, with 8 positions matching TRBD2. The sequenced sample was peripheral blood. The DNA of the CDR3 is TGTGCCATAACCGCGGGGGGATTCACAGATACGCAGTATTTT. It translates to CAITAGGFTDTQYF.